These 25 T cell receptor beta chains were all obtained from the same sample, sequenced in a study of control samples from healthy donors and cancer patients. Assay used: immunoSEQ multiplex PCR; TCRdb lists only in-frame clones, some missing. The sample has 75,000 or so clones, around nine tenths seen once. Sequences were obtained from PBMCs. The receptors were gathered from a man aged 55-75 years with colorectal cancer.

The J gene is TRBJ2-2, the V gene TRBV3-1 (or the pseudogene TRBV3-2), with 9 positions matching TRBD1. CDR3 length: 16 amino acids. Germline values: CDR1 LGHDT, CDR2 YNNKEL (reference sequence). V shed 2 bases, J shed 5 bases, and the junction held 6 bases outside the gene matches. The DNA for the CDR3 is TGTGCCAGCAGCCAAAGGGGGACAGGGCGAACCGGGGAGCTGTTTTTT. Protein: CASSQRGTGRTGELFF.

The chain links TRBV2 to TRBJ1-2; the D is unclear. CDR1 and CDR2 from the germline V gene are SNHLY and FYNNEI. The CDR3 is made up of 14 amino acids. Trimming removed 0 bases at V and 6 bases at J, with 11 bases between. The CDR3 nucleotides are TGTGCCAGCAGTGAAGCGCTTCAAGGGAATGGCTACACCTTC. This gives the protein CASSEALQGNGYTF.

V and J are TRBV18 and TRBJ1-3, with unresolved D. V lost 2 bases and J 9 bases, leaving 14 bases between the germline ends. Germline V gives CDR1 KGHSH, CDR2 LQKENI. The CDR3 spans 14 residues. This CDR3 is CASSPKDPRGTIYF. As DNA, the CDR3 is TGTGCCAGCTCACCAAAGGACCCAAGAGGCACCATATATTTT.

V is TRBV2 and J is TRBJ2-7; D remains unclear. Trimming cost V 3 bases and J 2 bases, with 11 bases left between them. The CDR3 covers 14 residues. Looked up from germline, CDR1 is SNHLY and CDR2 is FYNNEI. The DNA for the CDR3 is TGTGCCAGCAGTGAGGGCAGAGGTACCTACGAGCAGTACTTC. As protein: CASSEGRGTYEQYF.

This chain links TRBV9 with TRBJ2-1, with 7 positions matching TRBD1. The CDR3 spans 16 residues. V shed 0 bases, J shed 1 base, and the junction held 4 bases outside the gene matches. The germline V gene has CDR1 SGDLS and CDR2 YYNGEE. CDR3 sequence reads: CASSVASGGSYNEQFF. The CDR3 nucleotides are TGTGCCAGCAGCGTAGCGTCAGGGGGATCCTACAATGAGCAGTTCTTC.

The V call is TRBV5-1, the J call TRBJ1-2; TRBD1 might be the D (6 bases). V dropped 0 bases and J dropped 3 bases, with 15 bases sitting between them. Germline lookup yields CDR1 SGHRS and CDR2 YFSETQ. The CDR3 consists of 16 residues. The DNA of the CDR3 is TGCGCCAGCAGCTTGGCGACAGGAGAGGGGCACTATGGCTACACCTTC. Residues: CASSLATGEGHYGYTF.

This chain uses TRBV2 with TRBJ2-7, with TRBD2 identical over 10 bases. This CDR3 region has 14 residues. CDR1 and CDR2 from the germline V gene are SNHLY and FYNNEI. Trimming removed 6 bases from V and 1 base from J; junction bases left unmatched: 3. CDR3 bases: TGTGCCAGCAGCATTAGCGGGGGGTCCTACGAGCAGTACTTC. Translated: CASSISGGSYEQYF. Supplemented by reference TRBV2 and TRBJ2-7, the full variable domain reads EPEVTQTPSHQVTQMGQEVILRCVPISNHLYFYWYRQILGQKVEFLVSFYNNEISEKSEIFDDQFSVERPDGSNFTLKIRSTKLEDSAMYFCASSISGGSYEQYFGPGTRLTVT.

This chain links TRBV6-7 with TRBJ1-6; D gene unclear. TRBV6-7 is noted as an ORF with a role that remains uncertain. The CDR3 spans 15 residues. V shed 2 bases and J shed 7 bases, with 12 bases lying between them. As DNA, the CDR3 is TGTGCCAGCAGTTACCCCCTCGGAACGAATTCACCCCTCCACTTT. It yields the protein CASSYPLGTNSPLHF.

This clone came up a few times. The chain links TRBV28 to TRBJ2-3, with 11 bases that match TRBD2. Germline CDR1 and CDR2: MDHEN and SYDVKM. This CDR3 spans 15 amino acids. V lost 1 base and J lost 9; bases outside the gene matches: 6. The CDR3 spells CASSLLAGGLTTQYF. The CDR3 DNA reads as TGTGCCAGCAGTTTATTAGCGGGGGGGCTTACGACGCAGTATTTT. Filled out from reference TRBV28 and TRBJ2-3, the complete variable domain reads DVKVTQSSRYLVKRTGEKVFLECVQDMDHENMFWYRQDPGLGLRLIYFSYDVKMKEKGDIPEGYSVSREKKERFSLILESASTNQTSMYLCASSLLAGGLTTQYFGPGTRLTVL.

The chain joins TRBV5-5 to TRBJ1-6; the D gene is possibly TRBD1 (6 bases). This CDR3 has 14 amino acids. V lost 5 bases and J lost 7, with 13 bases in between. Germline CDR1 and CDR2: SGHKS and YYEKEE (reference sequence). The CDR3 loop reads CASRRDNRNSPLHF. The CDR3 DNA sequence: TGTGCCAGCAGACGGGACAACAGGAATTCACCCCTCCACTTT.

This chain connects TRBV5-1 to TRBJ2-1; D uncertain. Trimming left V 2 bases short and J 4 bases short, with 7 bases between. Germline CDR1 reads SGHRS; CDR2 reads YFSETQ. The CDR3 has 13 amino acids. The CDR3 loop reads CASSLGQYNEQFF. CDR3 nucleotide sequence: TGCGCCAGCAGCTTAGGCCAATACAATGAGCAGTTCTTC.

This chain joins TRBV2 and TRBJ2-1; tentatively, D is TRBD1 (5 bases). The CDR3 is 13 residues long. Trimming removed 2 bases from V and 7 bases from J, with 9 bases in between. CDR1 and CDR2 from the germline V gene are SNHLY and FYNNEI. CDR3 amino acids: CASSERGWNEQFF. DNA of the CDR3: TGTGCCAGCAGTGAAAGGGGTTGGAATGAGCAGTTCTTC.

The CDR3 nucleotides read TGTGCCAGCAGTGATTCTGGGGGAAGCCGTGAAAAACTGTTTTTT. Translation gives CASSDSGGSREKLFF. V usage is TRBV2 and J usage is TRBJ1-4, with D maybe TRBD1 (5 bases). Trimming stripped 3 bases from V and 7 bases from J, with 15 bases between. CDR1 and CDR2 (germline): SNHLY, FYNNEI. The CDR3 runs to 15 residues. Full variable domain (missing parts from reference TRBV2 and TRBJ1-4): EPEVTQTPSHQVTQMGQEVILRCVPISNHLYFYWYRQILGQKVEFLVSFYNNEISEKSEIFDDQFSVERPDGSNFTLKIRSTKLEDSAMYFCASSDSGGSREKLFFGSGTQLSVL.

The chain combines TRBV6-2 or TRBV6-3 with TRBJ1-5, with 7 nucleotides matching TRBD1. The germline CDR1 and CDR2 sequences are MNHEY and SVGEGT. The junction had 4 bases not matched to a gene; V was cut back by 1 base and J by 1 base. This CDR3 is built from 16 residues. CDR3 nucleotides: TGTGCCAGCAGTTACTTGGGGGACAGAAGCAATCAGCCCCAGCATTTT. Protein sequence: CASSYLGDRSNQPQHF.

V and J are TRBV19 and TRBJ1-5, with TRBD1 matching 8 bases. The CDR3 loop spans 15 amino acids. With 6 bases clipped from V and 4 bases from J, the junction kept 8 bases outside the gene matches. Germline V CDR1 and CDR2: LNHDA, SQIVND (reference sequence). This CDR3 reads CASRDGQGKNQPQHF. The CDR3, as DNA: TGTGCCAGTAGGGATGGACAGGGTAAAAATCAGCCCCAGCATTTT.

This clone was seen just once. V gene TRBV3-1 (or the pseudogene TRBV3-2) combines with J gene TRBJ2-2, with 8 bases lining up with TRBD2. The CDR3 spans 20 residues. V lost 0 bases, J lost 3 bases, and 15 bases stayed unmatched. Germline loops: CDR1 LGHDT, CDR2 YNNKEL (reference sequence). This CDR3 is CASSQDYTPGGPFDTGELFF. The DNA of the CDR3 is TGTGCCAGCAGCCAAGATTATACCCCGGGGGGGCCGTTCGACACCGGGGAGCTGTTTTTT.

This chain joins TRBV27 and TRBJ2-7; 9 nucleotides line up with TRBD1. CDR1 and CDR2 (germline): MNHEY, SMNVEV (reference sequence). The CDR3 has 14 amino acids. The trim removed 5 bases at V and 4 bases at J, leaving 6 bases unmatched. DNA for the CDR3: TGTGCCAGCAGTCCCCGGGACAGGGCTTACGAGCAGTACTTC. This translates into CASSPRDRAYEQYF.

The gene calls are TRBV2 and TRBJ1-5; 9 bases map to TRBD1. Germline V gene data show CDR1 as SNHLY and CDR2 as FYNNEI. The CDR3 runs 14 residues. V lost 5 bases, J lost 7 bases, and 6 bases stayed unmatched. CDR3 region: CASSNTGGGQPQHF. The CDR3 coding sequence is TGTGCCAGCAGTAACACAGGGGGCGGCCAGCCCCAGCATTTT.

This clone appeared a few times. The CDR3 DNA reads as TGTGCCAGCAGCCAACCGGGACCTGGGACGGTCTACGAGCAGTACTTC. Translation: CASSQPGPGTVYEQYF. The V gene is TRBV4-2, the J gene TRBJ2-7, with D possibly called TRBD1 or TRBD2 (5 bases each). Germline CDR1 LGHNA, CDR2 YNFKEQ. V lost 2 bases, J lost 3 bases, and 17 bases lay in between. The CDR3 has 16 amino acids.

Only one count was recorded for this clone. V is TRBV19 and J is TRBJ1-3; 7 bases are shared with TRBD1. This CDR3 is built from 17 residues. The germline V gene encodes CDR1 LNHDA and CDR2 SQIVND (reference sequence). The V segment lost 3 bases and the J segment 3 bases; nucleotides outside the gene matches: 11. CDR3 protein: CASSIPGQDKRGNTIYF. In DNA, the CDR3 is TGTGCCAGTAGTATCCCAGGACAGGACAAGCGTGGAAACACCATATATTTT.

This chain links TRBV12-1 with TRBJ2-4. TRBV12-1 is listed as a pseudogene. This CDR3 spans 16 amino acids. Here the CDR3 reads CASSFIDGLGKNIQYF. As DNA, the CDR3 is TGTGCCAGCAGCTTCATCGACGGCCTGGGCAAAAACATTCAGTACTTC.

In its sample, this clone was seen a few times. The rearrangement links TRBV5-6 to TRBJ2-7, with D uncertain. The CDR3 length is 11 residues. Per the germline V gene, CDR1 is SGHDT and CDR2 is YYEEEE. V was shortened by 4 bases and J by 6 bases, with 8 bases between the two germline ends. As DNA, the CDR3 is TGTGCCAGCAGCACGCGAAGCGAGCAGTACTTC. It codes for CASSTRSEQYF.

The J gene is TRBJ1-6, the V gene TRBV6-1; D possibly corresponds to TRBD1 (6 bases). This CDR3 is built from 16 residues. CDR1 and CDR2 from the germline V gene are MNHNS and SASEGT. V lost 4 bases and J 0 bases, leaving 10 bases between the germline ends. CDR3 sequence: CASSGQESSYNSPLHF. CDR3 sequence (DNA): TGTGCCAGCAGTGGACAGGAGAGCTCCTATAATTCACCCCTCCACTTT.

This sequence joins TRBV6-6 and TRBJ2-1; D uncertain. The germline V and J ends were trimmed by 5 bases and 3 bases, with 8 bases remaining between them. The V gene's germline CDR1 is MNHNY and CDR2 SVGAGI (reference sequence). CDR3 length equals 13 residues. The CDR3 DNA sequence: TGTGCCAGCAGTCCCTACAGCTACAATGAGCAGTTCTTC. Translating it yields CASSPYSYNEQFF.

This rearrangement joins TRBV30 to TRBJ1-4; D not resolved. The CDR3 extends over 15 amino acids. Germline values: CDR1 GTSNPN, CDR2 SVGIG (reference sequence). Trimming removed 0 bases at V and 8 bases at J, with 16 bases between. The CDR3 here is CAWSVRWVSEEKLFF. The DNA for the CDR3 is TGTGCCTGGAGTGTACGATGGGTTTCGGAGGAAAAACTGTTTTTT. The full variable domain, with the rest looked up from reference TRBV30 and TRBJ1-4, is SQTIHQWPATLVQPVGSPLSLECTVEGTSNPNLYWYRQAAGRGLQLLFYSVGIGQISSEVPQNLSASRPQDRQFILSSKKLLLSDSGFYLCAWSVRWVSEEKLFFGSGTQLSVL.